One and the same sample provided the 2 T cell receptor beta chains below, sequenced in a study of OX40 agonist ivuxolimab in advanced cancers. The repertoire was sequenced with immunoSEQ multiplex PCR; TCRdb's copy has only in-frame clones and lacks some. The sample yields about 83,000 clones, 91% seen once. The material sequenced was CD4+ or CD8+ T cells sorted from blood, taken in a trial of the OX40 agonist ivuxolimab. The receptors here all came from an adult with an advanced solid tumor such as melanoma, head and neck, liver or kidney cancer.

The V gene is TRBV6-5, the J gene TRBJ1-5, with TRBD1 as a possible D gene (5 bases). Deletions cut 2 bases from V and 4 bases from J, with 12 bases between. The CDR3 runs to 15 residues. CDR1 MNHEY and CDR2 SVGAGI come from the germline V gene. CDR3 residues: CASSYRGGSNQPQHF. CDR3 nucleotide sequence: TGTGCCAGCAGTTACAGGGGCGGTTCGAATCAGCCCCAGCATTTT.

The chain couples TRBV10-1 to TRBJ2-4; the match to TRBD2 covers 8 bases. The germline V gene encodes CDR1 WNHNN and CDR2 SYGVQD (reference sequence). CDR3 length: 17 residues. J was trimmed by 3 bases and V by 7 bases; bases with no gene match: 14. CDR3 nucleotides: TGCGCCAGCACGCGTTCCCAAGCGGGGGAGGACAAAAACATTCAGTACTTC. Translation gives CASTRSQAGEDKNIQYF.